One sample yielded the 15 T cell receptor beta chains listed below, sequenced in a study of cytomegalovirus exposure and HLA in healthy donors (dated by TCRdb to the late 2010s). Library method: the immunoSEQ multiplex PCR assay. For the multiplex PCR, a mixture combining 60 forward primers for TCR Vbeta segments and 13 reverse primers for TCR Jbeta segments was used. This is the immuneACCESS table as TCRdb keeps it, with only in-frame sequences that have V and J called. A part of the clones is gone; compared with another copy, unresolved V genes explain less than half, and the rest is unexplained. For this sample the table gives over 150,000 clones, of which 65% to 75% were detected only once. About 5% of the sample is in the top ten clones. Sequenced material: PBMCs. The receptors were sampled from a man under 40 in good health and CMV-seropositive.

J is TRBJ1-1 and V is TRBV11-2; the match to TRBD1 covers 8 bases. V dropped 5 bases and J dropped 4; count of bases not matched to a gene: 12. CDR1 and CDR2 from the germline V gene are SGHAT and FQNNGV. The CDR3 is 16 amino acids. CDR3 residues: CASSPTGVRRATEAFF. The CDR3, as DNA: TGTGCCAGCAGCCCGACAGGGGTACGAAGGGCCACTGAAGCTTTCTTT.

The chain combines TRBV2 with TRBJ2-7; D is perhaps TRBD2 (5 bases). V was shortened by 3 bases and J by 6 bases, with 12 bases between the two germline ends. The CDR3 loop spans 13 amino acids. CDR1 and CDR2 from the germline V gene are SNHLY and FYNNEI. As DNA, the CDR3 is TGTGCCAGCAGTGATGGTTTTGAGGGCGAGCAGTACTTC. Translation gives CASSDGFEGEQYF.

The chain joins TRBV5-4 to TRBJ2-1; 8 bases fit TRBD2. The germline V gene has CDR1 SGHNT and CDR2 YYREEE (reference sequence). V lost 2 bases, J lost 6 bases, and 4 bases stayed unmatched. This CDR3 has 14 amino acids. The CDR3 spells CASSFGRGGNEQFF. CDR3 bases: TGTGCCAGCAGCTTTGGCCGGGGGGGCAATGAGCAGTTCTTC.

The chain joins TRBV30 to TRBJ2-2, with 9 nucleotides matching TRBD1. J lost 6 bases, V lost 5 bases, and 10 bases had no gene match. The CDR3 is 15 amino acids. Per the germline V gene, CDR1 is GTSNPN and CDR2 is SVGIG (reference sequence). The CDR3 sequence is CAWVPGTGRAGELFF. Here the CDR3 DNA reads TGTGCCTGGGTCCCCGGGACAGGGAGGGCCGGGGAGCTGTTTTTT. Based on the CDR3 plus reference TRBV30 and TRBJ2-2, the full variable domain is SQTIHQWPATLVQPVGSPLSLECTVEGTSNPNLYWYRQAAGRGLQLLFYSVGIGQISSEVPQNLSASRPQDRQFILSSKKLLLSDSGFYLCAWVPGTGRAGELFFGEGSRLTVL.

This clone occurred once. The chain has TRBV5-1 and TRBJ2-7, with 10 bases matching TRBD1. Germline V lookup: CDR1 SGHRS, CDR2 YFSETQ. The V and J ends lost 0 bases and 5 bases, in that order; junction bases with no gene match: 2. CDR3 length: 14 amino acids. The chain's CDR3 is CASSLVGTGDEQYF. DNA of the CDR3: TGCGCCAGCAGCTTGGTGGGGACAGGGGACGAGCAGTACTTC.

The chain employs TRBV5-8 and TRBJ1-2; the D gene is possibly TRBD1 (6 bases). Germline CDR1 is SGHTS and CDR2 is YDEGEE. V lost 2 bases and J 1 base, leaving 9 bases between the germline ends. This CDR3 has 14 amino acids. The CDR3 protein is CASSFSDSNYGYTF. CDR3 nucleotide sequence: TGTGCCAGCAGCTTCTCGGACAGTAACTATGGCTACACCTTC. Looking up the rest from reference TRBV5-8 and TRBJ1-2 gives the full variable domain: EAGVTQSPTHLIKTRGQQATLRCSPISGHTSVYWYQQALGLGLQFLLWYDEGEERNRGNFPPRFSGRQFPNYSSELNVNALELEDSALYLCASSFSDSNYGYTFGSGTRLTVV.

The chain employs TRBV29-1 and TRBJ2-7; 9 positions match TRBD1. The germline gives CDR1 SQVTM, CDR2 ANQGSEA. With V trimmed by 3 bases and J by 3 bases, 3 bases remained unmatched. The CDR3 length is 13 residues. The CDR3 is CSVDPTGGYEQYF. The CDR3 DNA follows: TGCAGCGTTGATCCGACAGGGGGCTACGAGCAGTACTTC.

The CDR3 here is CASSSSGVGELFF. The CDR3 region has the DNA TGTGCCAGCAGCTCTAGCGGGGTCGGGGAGCTGTTTTTT. The chain has TRBV5-4 and TRBJ2-2, with 9 bases matching TRBD2. V lost 3 bases, J lost 7 bases, and 1 base stayed unmatched. Looked up from germline, CDR1 is SGHNT and CDR2 is YYREEE (reference sequence). The CDR3 is made up of 13 amino acids. The whole variable domain, filled in from reference TRBV5-4 and TRBJ2-2, reads ETGVTQSPTHLIKTRGQQVTLRCSSQSGHNTVSWYQQALGQGPQFIFQYYREEENGRGNFPPRFSGLQFPNYSSELNVNALELDDSALYLCASSSSGVGELFFGEGSRLTVL.

CDR3 loop: CASSSRGGSTDTQYF. The CDR3 DNA follows: TGTGCCAGCAGCTCTCGGGGGGGCTCAACAGATACGCAGTATTTT. V and J are TRBV28 and TRBJ2-3; 8 bases map to TRBD2. Per germline, CDR1 MDHEN and CDR2 SYDVKM. The CDR3 consists of 15 residues. V trimming: 6 bases; J trimming: 3 bases; junction bases outside the gene matches: 8.

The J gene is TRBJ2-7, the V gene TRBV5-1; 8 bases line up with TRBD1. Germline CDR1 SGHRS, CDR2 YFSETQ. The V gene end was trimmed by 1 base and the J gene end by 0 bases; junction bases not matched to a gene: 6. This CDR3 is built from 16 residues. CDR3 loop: CASSLSRQGRSYEQYF. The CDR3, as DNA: TGCGCCAGCAGCTTGTCCCGACAGGGGCGCTCCTACGAGCAGTACTTC.

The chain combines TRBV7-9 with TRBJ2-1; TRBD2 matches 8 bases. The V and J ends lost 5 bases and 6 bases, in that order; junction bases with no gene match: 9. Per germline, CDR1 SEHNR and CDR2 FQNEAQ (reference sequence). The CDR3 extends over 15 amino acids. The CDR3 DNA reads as TGTGCCAGCAGCCCGCGGGGGGCAAATCCCAATGAGCAGTTCTTC. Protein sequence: CASSPRGANPNEQFF. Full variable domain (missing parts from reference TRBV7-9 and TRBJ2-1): DTGVSQNPRHKITKRGQNVTFRCDPISEHNRLYWYRQTLGQGPEFLTYFQNEAQLEKSRLLSDRFSAERPKGSFSTLEIQRTEQGDSAMYLCASSPRGANPNEQFFGPGTRLTVL.

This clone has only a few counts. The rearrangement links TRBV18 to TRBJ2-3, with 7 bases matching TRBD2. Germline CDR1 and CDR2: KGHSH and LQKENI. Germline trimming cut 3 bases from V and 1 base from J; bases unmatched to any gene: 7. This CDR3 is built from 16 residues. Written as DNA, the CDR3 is TGTGCCAGCTCACCCCCCTGGGCGGGGGGCACAGATACGCAGTATTTT. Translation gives CASSPPWAGGTDTQYF.

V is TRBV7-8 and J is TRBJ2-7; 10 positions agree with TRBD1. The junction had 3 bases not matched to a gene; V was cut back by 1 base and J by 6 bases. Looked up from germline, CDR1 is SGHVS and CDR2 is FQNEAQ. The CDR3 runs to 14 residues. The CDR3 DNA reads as TGTGCCAGCAGCTTAGGGGGGACAGGGGCCGAGCAGTACTTC. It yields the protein CASSLGGTGAEQYF. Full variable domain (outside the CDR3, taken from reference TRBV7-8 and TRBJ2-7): GAGVSQSPRYKVAKRGQDVALRCDPISGHVSLFWYQQALGQGPEFLTYFQNEAQLDKSGLPSDRFFAERPEGSVSTLKIQRTQQEDSAVYLCASSLGGTGAEQYFGPGTRLTVT.

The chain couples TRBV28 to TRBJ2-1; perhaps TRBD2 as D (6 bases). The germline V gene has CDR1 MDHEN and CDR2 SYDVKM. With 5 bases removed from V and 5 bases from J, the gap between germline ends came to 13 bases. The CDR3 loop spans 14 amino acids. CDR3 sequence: CASSPRELNNEQFF. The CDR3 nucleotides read TGTGCCAGCAGTCCGCGGGAACTGAACAATGAGCAGTTCTTC. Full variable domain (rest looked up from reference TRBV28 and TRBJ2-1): DVKVTQSSRYLVKRTGEKVFLECVQDMDHENMFWYRQDPGLGLRLIYFSYDVKMKEKGDIPEGYSVSREKKERFSLILESASTNQTSMYLCASSPRELNNEQFFGPGTRLTVL.

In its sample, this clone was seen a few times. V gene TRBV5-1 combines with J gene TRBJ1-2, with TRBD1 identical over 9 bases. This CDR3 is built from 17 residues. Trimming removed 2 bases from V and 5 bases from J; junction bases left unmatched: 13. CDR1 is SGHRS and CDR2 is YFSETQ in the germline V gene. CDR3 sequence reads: CASSFTGGRSQGYGYTF. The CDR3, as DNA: TGCGCCAGCAGCTTTACAGGGGGCAGGAGCCAGGGGTATGGCTACACCTTC.